This T cell receptor (beta chain) emerged from a study of blood T cells in healthy people across ages. Overall study results and limits: Donor CMV status was unknown, possibly confounding expanded clonotype changes. As naive T cell percentage varied, TCR beta diversity correlated strongly with it.

A J-beta primer mix and a sample-barcoded 5' primer were used in a second PCR of roughly 7 to 12 cycles. TCRdb re-called the 5' RACE reads with MiXCR, one entry per CDR3 protein. The table has roughly 700,000 distinct CDR3 sequences, about 52% seen once. Trimming cost V 4 bases and J 5 bases, with 12 bases left between them. This CDR3 comprises 13 residues. CDR1 and CDR2 (germline): SQVTM, ANQGSEA. Comment on this clonotype: Its antigen is undetermined.

Drawn from each donor were ten milliliters of peripheral blood. Extraction yielded at least 6 micrograms of total RNA per sample. J is TRBJ2-1 and V is TRBV29-1; no reliable D call. Sequences were obtained from blood. The source of this sequence is a woman aged 55-70 years in good health. This CDR3 reads CSVARRLNNEQFF. The CDR3 DNA follows: TGCAGCGTTGCCCGCCGGCTCAACAATGAGCAGTTCTTC.